Each of the 21 T cell receptor beta chains below was sequenced from the same sample in a study of blood T cell repertoires in COVID-19. Profiling relied on immunoSEQ multiplex PCR, and the TCRdb table lists in-frame clones only, not all of them. Among about 93,000 clones, 85% to 90% were seen once, and the ten largest hold 1.5%. The source material was peripheral blood. The receptors come from a human donor with active COVID-19. The donor label of this sample is uncertain.

The chain has TRBV5-1 and TRBJ1-4; the match to TRBD1 covers 7 bases. Germline CDR1 SGHRS, CDR2 YFSETQ. There are 15 residues in the CDR3. The junction had 6 bases not matched to a gene; V was cut back by 4 bases and J by 3 bases. CDR3 in DNA: TGCGCCAGCAGCCCCACAGGGGCACCTAATGAAAAACTGTTTTTT. Its translation is CASSPTGAPNEKLFF.

A remark on this clone: The sample contains more than one DNA sequence encoding this CDR3. This chain joins TRBV9 and TRBJ2-7, with 11 bases lining up with TRBD2. The germline CDR1 and CDR2 sequences are SGDLS and YYNGEE. This CDR3 is 15 amino acids long. V lost 2 bases to trimming and J lost 4 bases; unmatched junction nucleotides: 5. The CDR3 DNA reads TGTGCCAGCAGCGTGGGGGGGACTAGCGGTTACGAGCAGTACTTC. This gives the protein CASSVGGTSGYEQYF.

This chain uses TRBV27 with TRBJ1-4; 7 nucleotides line up with TRBD1. Trimming cost V 6 bases and J 3 bases; bases outside gene matches: 4. The CDR3 is made up of 14 amino acids. CDR1 is MNHEY and CDR2 is SMNVEV in the germline V gene (reference sequence). CDR3 protein: CASRQGLANEKLFF. The CDR3 bases are TGTGCCAGCAGACAGGGGTTAGCTAATGAAAAACTGTTTTTT.

The sample holds many counts of this clone. The chain uses TRBV6-5 and TRBJ1-3; D not certain. CDR3 length: 14 residues. V lost 9 bases and J 2 bases, leaving 14 bases between the germline ends. Germline V gene data show CDR1 as MNHEY and CDR2 as SVGAGI. The CDR3 sequence is CASTPGYTGNTIYF. CDR3 DNA: TGTGCCAGTACCCCCGGGTACACTGGAAACACCATATATTTT.

The chain employs TRBV5-6 and TRBJ1-2; D is uncertain. Germline-derived CDR1 and CDR2 are SGHDT and YYEEEE. The CDR3 runs to 11 residues. V lost 5 bases and J lost 1, with 3 bases in between. CDR3 sequence (DNA): TGTGCCAGCAGTTATAACTATGGCTACACCTTC. Protein sequence: CASSYNYGYTF.

The V and J genes are TRBV6-6 and TRBJ2-3, with D tentatively TRBD1 (5 bases). The CDR3 sequence is 12 residues long. With 5 bases removed from V and 5 bases from J, the gap between germline ends came to 8 bases. Germline-derived CDR1 and CDR2 are MNHNY and SVGAGI (reference sequence). This CDR3 is CASSRTGDTQYF. CDR3 nucleotide sequence: TGTGCCAGCAGTCGAACAGGAGATACGCAGTATTTT.

The chain uses TRBV27 and TRBJ2-3, with 8 bases lining up with TRBD2. The germline CDR1 and CDR2 sequences are MNHEY and SMNVEV (reference sequence). With V trimmed by 6 bases and J by 8 bases, 10 bases remained unmatched. This CDR3 spans 14 amino acids. Here the CDR3 DNA reads TGTGCCAGCAGCCACGGGGGGGGGCCGCTTACGCAGTATTTT. Protein sequence: CASSHGGGPLTQYF.

The CDR3 region has the DNA TGTGCCAGCAGAATATTTAGCCAGAGGAACAATGAGCAGTTCTTC. This codes for CASRIFSQRNNEQFF. The chain joins TRBV27 to TRBJ2-1; D is unclear. This CDR3 has 15 residues. The V gene's germline CDR1 is MNHEY and CDR2 SMNVEV (reference sequence). V lost 6 bases and J 5 bases, leaving 17 bases between the germline ends.

CDR3 nucleotides: TGTGCCAGCAGCTTAGTATTGGACAGCTACAATGAGCAGTTCTTC. Translated: CASSLVLDSYNEQFF. V is TRBV7-3 and J is TRBJ2-1; D perhaps matches TRBD1 (6 bases). The CDR3 is 15 amino acids. The germline V gene has CDR1 SGHTA and CDR2 FQGTGA. V dropped 2 bases and J dropped 3 bases, with 11 bases sitting between them.

The chain is built from TRBV19 and TRBJ1-6, with D maybe TRBD1 (6 bases). Germline V CDR1 and CDR2: LNHDA, SQIVND (reference sequence). V dropped 6 bases and J dropped 10 bases, with 16 bases sitting between them. The CDR3 has 14 amino acids. The CDR3 loop is CASSEMGARSPLHF. DNA of the CDR3: TGTGCCAGTAGCGAAATGGGGGCTAGATCACCCCTCCACTTT. The entire variable domain, with the rest obtained from reference TRBV19 and TRBJ1-6, is as follows: DGGITQSPKYLFRKEGQNVTLSCEQNLNHDAMYWYRQDPGQGLRLIYYSQIVNDFQKGDIAEGYSVSREKKESFPLTVTSAQKNPTAFYLCASSEMGARSPLHFGNGTRLTVT.

The chain is built from TRBV14 and TRBJ2-6; 7 bases match TRBD1. Germline assignment: CDR1 SGHDN and CDR2 FVKESK. The CDR3 totals 18 residues. With 4 bases clipped from V and 5 bases from J, the junction kept 14 bases outside the gene matches. The CDR3 coding sequence is TGTGCCAGCAGCCCGGGACAGAGAATGGGGTTCTGGGCCAACGTCCTGACTTTC. Translated: CASSPGQRMGFWANVLTF.

V usage is TRBV10-3 and J usage is TRBJ2-1, with a possible D match to TRBD1 (6 bases). The CDR3 runs to 11 residues. Germline assignment: CDR1 ENHRY and CDR2 SYGVKD. The V end lost 8 bases, the J end lost 9 bases, and 11 bases lay between the germline ends. CDR3 sequence reads: CAIGRGGEQFF. In nucleotides, the CDR3 is TGTGCCATCGGCAGGGGCGGTGAGCAGTTCTTC.

The genes are TRBV19 and TRBJ1-2, with TRBD1 matching 12 bases. CDR3 length: 15 amino acids. V dropped 6 bases and J dropped 4; count of bases not matched to a gene: 6. Looked up from germline, CDR1 is LNHDA and CDR2 is SQIVND (reference sequence). As DNA, the CDR3 is TGTGCCAGTAGGCTAGGGACAGGGGGCGGCTATGGCTACACCTTC. This codes for CASRLGTGGGYGYTF.

This clone was observed once. The CDR3 region has the DNA TGTGCCAGCAGTTACCTGGACAATTATGGCTACACCTTC. Translated, it gives CASSYLDNYGYTF. V gene TRBV6-5 combines with J gene TRBJ1-2, with D possibly TRBD1 on 5 matching bases. The germline gives CDR1 MNHEY, CDR2 SVGAGI. The CDR3 runs 13 residues. V lost 2 bases to trimming and J lost 5 bases, with 9 bases between them.

This chain links TRBV2 with TRBJ2-2; D remains unclear. Per the germline V gene, CDR1 is SNHLY and CDR2 is FYNNEI. Trimming pared 4 bases from V and 2 bases from J, leaving 8 bases between. The CDR3 runs to 14 residues. The CDR3 reads CASSGLINTGELFF. In DNA, the CDR3 is TGTGCCAGCAGTGGTTTAATAAACACCGGGGAGCTGTTTTTT.

The chain couples TRBV5-1 to TRBJ2-3; maybe TRBD1 (5 bases). Trimming left V 2 bases short and J 10 bases short, with 17 bases between. Germline assignment: CDR1 SGHRS and CDR2 YFSETQ. This CDR3 contains 14 residues. CDR3 sequence (DNA): TGCGCCAGCAGCTTTAAAGACCAGGGTGCTGCGCAGTATTTT. The encoded protein is CASSFKDQGAAQYF. The full variable domain, with the rest looked up from reference TRBV5-1 and TRBJ2-3, is KAGVTQTPRYLIKTRGQQVTLSCSPISGHRSVSWYQQTPGQGLQFLFEYFSETQRNKGNFPGRFSGRQFSNSRSEMNVSTLELGDSALYLCASSFKDQGAAQYFGPGTRLTVL.

The chain employs TRBV9 and TRBJ2-1, with D possibly matching TRBD2 (6 bases). The V end lost 0 bases, the J end lost 8 bases, and 18 bases lay between the germline ends. This CDR3 contains 16 residues. In germline, CDR1 is SGDLS, CDR2 YYNGEE. The CDR3 nucleotides read TGTGCCAGCAGCGTAGGTCCCGGGGGTGGTGTTGATGAGCAGTTCTTC. This translates into CASSVGPGGGVDEQFF.

The chain combines TRBV7-2 with TRBJ2-5; D might be TRBD2 (6 bases). This CDR3 has 15 residues. In germline, CDR1 is SGHTA, CDR2 FQGNSA. Trimming stripped 4 bases from V and 5 bases from J, with 17 bases between. The CDR3 loop reads CASSSRDHRGETQYF. The CDR3 region has the DNA TGTGCCAGCAGCTCCCGGGACCATCGGGGGGAGACCCAGTACTTC.

J is TRBJ1-2 and V is TRBV18, with 9 bases aligning to TRBD1. The junction had 17 bases not matched to a gene; V was cut back by 3 bases and J by 6 bases. This CDR3 region has 18 residues. In germline, CDR1 is KGHSH, CDR2 LQKENI. The CDR3 loop is CASSPTRIDRGRSNGYTF. DNA for the CDR3: TGTGCCAGCTCACCCACAAGGATAGACAGGGGGAGGTCTAATGGCTACACCTTC.

The genes are TRBV7-6 and TRBJ2-5; 7 positions match TRBD1. Germline V gene lookup returns CDR1 SGHVS and CDR2 FNYEAQ. The V gene end was trimmed by 5 bases and the J gene end by 0 bases; junction bases not matched to a gene: 6. The CDR3 runs 15 residues. The CDR3 DNA sequence: TGTGCCAGCAGCACATCGACAGGGTACCAAGAGACCCAGTACTTC. It encodes CASSTSTGYQETQYF.

This sequence joins TRBV5-1 and TRBJ2-3, with 7 bases fitting TRBD2. Germline-derived CDR1 and CDR2 are SGHRS and YFSETQ. Trimming took 0 bases from V and 0 from J; bases not matched to a gene: 4. The CDR3 is 16 amino acids. CDR3 residues: CASSLEGGRSTDTQYF. In DNA, the CDR3 is TGCGCCAGCAGCTTGGAGGGAGGGCGTAGCACAGATACGCAGTATTTT.